The 10 T cell receptor beta chains in this list originate from one sample, sequenced in a study of blood T cell repertoires in COVID-19. TCRdb keeps only in-frame clones here, not all; method: immunoSEQ multiplex PCR. The sample lists approximately 91,000 clones, 70% to 85% occurring once. The material sequenced was peripheral blood. These receptors came from a man between 65 and 79 years old with acute or convalescent COVID-19.

CDR3 DNA: TGTGCCAGCAGCTCCCGGGCTAGCGGCGAACCGCCCACAGATACGCAGTATTTT. Protein product: CASSSRASGEPPTDTQYF. This chain connects TRBV13 to TRBJ2-3; the match to TRBD2 covers 7 bases. CDR1 PRHDT and CDR2 FYEKMQ come from the germline V gene (reference sequence). This CDR3 spans 18 amino acids. The V gene end was trimmed by 4 bases and the J gene end by 2 bases; junction bases not matched to a gene: 15. Supplemented by reference TRBV13 and TRBJ2-3, the full variable domain reads AAGVIQSPRHLIKEKRETATLKCYPIPRHDTVYWYQQGPGQDPQFLISFYEKMQSDKGSIPDRFSAQQFSDYHSELNMSSLELGDSALYFCASSSRASGEPPTDTQYFGPGTRLTVL.

This clone appeared a single time. The chain is built from TRBV11-2 and TRBJ1-1; 8 bases map to TRBD1. This CDR3 has 16 residues. J was trimmed by 1 base and V by 1 base; bases with no gene match: 5. Germline CDR1 is SGHAT and CDR2 is FQNNGV. The CDR3 loop reads CASSLVEGQGNTEAFF. The CDR3 DNA is TGTGCCAGCAGCTTAGTGGAAGGACAGGGGAACACTGAAGCTTTCTTT.

The chain has TRBV18 and TRBJ1-1, with D possibly TRBD1 on 5 matching bases. CDR1 is KGHSH and CDR2 is LQKENI in the germline V gene. V was trimmed by 2 bases and J by 3 bases, leaving 7 bases between them. The CDR3 consists of 13 residues. The CDR3 here is CASSPDSHTEAFF. The CDR3 DNA reads as TGTGCCAGCTCACCAGACAGTCACACTGAAGCTTTCTTT.

The chain links TRBV3-1 (or the pseudogene TRBV3-2) to TRBJ2-5; D not resolved. The V end lost 1 base, the J end lost 10 bases, and 13 bases lay between the germline ends. This CDR3 is built from 13 residues. In germline, CDR1 is LGHDT, CDR2 YNNKEL (reference sequence). CDR3 bases: TGTGCCAGCAGCCAAGGGGTGCAAGGCGGCCAGTACTTC. It encodes CASSQGVQGGQYF.

This clone was counted between two and nine times. V usage is TRBV5-5 and J usage is TRBJ1-1; TRBD1 might be the D (5 bases). Germline V lookup: CDR1 SGHKS, CDR2 YYEKEE (reference sequence). The CDR3 extends over 14 amino acids. V gave up 9 bases and J gave up 3 bases, with 18 bases separating them. CDR3 nucleotide sequence: TGTGCCACGCGAAACGTTGGGGGGGACACTGAAGCTTTCTTT. It codes for CATRNVGGDTEAFF.

The CDR3 here is CASSYQGYEQYF. CDR3 sequence (DNA): TGTGCCAGCAGCTACCAGGGATACGAGCAGTACTTC. The V call is TRBV7-9, the J call TRBJ2-7; TRBD1 might be the D (5 bases). CDR3 size: 12 residues. With 4 bases removed from V and 4 bases from J, the gap between germline ends came to 8 bases. From germline, CDR1 is SEHNR and CDR2 FQNEAQ (reference sequence).

V is TRBV3-1 (or the pseudogene TRBV3-2) and J is TRBJ2-5, with D possibly TRBD2 on 6 matching bases. V dropped 3 bases and J dropped 4 bases, with 15 bases sitting between them. The CDR3 loop spans 15 amino acids. CDR1 and CDR2 from the germline V gene are LGHDT and YNNKEL (reference sequence). The CDR3 DNA reads as TGTGCCAGCAGCCATAGCCGGGTCGGGGGAGAGACCCAGTACTTC. Translated: CASSHSRVGGETQYF.

The chain is built from TRBV5-4 and TRBJ1-1, with TRBD1 identical over 8 bases. Germline V gene sequence: CDR1 SGHNT, CDR2 YYREEE (reference sequence). J gave up 0 bases and V 3 bases, and 4 bases lay outside the gene matches. There are 15 residues in the CDR3. The CDR3 DNA reads as TGTGCCAGCAGCTCCCGACAGGGGTTGAACACTGAAGCTTTCTTT. Amino acid sequence: CASSSRQGLNTEAFF.

This clone was counted at least ten times. The V call is TRBV5-6, the J call TRBJ2-1, with D tentatively TRBD1 (6 bases). V lost 4 bases to trimming and J lost 4 bases, with 15 bases between them. Germline V gene lookup returns CDR1 SGHDT and CDR2 YYEEEE. CDR3 size: 15 residues. The CDR3 region is CASSPDGTWYNEQFF. DNA of the CDR3: TGTGCCAGCAGCCCTGACGGGACATGGTACAATGAGCAGTTCTTC.

The gene calls are TRBV10-3 and TRBJ2-1; 8 positions match TRBD1. This CDR3 region has 13 residues. From germline, CDR1 is ENHRY and CDR2 SYGVKD. V was pared by 4 bases and J by 8 bases, with 4 bases of the junction left unmatched. In DNA, the CDR3 is TGTGCCATCAGTGCAGGACAGGGCCATGAGCAGTTCTTC. As protein: CAISAGQGHEQFF.